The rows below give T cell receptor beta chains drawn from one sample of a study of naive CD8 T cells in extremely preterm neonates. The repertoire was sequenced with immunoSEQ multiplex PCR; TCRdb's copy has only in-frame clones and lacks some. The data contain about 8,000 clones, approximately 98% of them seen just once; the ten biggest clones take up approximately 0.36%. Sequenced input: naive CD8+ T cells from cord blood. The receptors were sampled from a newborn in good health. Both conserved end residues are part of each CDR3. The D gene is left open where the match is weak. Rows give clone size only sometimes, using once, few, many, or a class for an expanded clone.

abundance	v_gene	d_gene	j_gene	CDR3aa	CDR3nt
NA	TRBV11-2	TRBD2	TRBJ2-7	CASSSGGAAEQYF	TGTGCCAGCAGCTCCGGGGGGGCGGCCGAGCAGTACTTC
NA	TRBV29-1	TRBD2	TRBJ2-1	CSGTGGSYNEQFF	TGCAGCGGGACGGGGGGCTCCTACAATGAGCAGTTCTTC
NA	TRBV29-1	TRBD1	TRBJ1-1	CSVEGTGTGFTEAFF	TGCAGCGTTGAAGGGACCGGGACAGGATTCACTGAAGCTTTCTTT
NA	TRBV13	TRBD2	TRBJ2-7	CASSQLAGDEQYF	TGTGCCAGCAGCCAACTAGCGGGGGACGAGCAGTACTTC
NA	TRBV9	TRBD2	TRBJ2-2	CASSSRLAGDTGELFF	TGTGCCAGCAGCTCAAGACTAGCGGGTGACACCGGGGAGCTGTTTTTT
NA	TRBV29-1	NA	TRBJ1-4	CSVELLAGEEKLFF	TGCAGCGTTGAACTATTGGCAGGGGAAGAAAAACTGTTTTTT
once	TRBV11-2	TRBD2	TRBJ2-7	CASSFGGGSDEQYF	TGTGCCAGCAGCTTCGGCGGGGGGTCCGACGAGCAGTACTTC
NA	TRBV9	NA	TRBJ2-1	CASSVESSTRRVNEQFF	TGTGCCAGCAGCGTAGAGTCTAGCACAAGGAGGGTCAATGAGCAGTTCTTC
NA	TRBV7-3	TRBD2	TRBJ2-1	CASSLLAGGHNEQFF	TGTGCCAGCAGCCTACTAGCGGGGGGACACAATGAGCAGTTCTTC
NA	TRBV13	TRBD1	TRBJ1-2	CASSLGGQGQGDGYTF	TGTGCCAGCAGCTTAGGCGGACAGGGGCAGGGGGATGGCTACACCTTC
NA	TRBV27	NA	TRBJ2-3	CASSLWTASTDTQYF	TGTGCCAGCAGTTTATGGACAGCTAGCACAGATACGCAGTATTTT
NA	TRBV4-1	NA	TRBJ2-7	CASSQERADPYEQYF	TGCGCCAGCAGCCAAGAGAGGGCCGATCCCTACGAGCAGTACTTC
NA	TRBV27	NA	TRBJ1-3	CASSLQGAGNTIYF	TGTGCCAGCAGCCTACAGGGAGCTGGAAACACCATATATTTT
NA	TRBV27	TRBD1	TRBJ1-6	CASSLRQGYGNSPLHF	TGTGCCAGCAGTCTCCGACAGGGTTACGGTAATTCACCCCTCCACTTT
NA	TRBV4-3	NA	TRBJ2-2	CASSQDSTGELFF	TGCGCCAGCAGCCAAGACAGTACCGGGGAGCTGTTTTTT
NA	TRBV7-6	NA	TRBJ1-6	CASSSLDRENSPLHF	TGTGCCAGCAGCTCTTTGGACAGAGAGAATTCACCCCTCCACTTT
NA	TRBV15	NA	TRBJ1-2	CATSRYGVGDGYTF	TGTGCCACCAGCAGATACGGCGTTGGAGATGGCTACACCTTC
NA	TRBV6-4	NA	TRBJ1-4	CASSDAPADPGVKVFF	TGTGCCAGCAGTGACGCCCCCGCAGATCCAGGGGTTAAAGTGTTTTTT
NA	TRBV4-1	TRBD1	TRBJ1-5	CASSQETGTAYNQPQHF	TGCGCCAGCAGCCAAGAAACCGGGACAGCTTACAATCAGCCCCAGCATTTT
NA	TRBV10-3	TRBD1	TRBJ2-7	CAISETGVYEQYF	TGTGCCATCAGTGAGACAGGGGTTTACGAGCAGTACTTC
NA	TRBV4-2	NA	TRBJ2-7	CASSPGGNYEQYF	TGTGCCAGCAGCCCCGGGGGAAACTACGAGCAGTACTTC
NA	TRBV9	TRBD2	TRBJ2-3	CASSDPISGATDTQYF	TGTGCCAGCAGCGACCCGATAAGCGGGGCCACAGATACGCAGTATTTT
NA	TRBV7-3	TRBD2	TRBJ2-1	CASSLWTSGGRNEQFF	TGTGCCAGCAGCTTATGGACTAGCGGGGGTCGGAATGAGCAGTTCTTC
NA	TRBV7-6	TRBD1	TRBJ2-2	CASSLRKGTVNTGELFF	TGTGCCAGCAGCTTACGTAAGGGGACAGTGAACACCGGGGAGCTGTTTTTT
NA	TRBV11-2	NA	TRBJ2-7	CASSLVVYEQYF	TGTGCCAGCAGCTTAGTAGTGTACGAGCAGTACTTC
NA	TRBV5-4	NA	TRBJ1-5	CASSTRQVQSNQPQHF	TGTGCCAGCAGCACCCGACAGGTCCAGAGCAATCAGCCCCAGCATTTT
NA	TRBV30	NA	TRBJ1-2	CAWIQGGRGYTF	TGTGCCTGGATCCAAGGAGGGAGAGGCTACACCTTC
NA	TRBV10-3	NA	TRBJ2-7	CAISDGVAYEQYF	TGTGCCATCAGTGACGGGGTAGCGTACGAGCAGTACTTC
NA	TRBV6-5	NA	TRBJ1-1	CASSWGQNTEAFF	TGTGCCAGCAGTTGGGGACAGAACACTGAAGCTTTCTTT
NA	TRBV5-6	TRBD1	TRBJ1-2	CASSFGQVAYGYTF	TGTGCCAGCAGCTTCGGACAGGTAGCCTATGGCTACACCTTC
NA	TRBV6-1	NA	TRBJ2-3	CASSEGQGTDTQYF	TGTGCCAGCAGTGAAGGACAGGGCACAGATACGCAGTATTTT
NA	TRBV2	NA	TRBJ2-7	CASIAQGNEQYF	TGTGCCAGCATCGCTCAGGGGAACGAGCAGTACTTC